This T cell receptor (beta chain) came from a study of T cell responses to AZD1222 COVID-19 vaccine. General study findings and limits: Per reports, nearly half of all spike-specific TCRs target regions that are unmutated in variants.

V lost 6 bases and J lost 4, with 21 bases in between. The CDR3 covers 16 residues. Germline assignment: CDR1 SGHTA and CDR2 FQGNSA. Clones were read by immunoSEQ multiplex PCR, and TCRdb kept only the in-frame ones, dropping some. The table has roughly 130,000 clones, roughly nine tenths seen once. Note on this clone: What it recognizes is unknown.

The starting material was peripheral blood, obtained 28 days after the second dose of the MenACWY control vaccine. The source is an adult who received the MenACWY meningococcal vaccine as a control. The chain recombines TRBV7-2 with TRBJ1-2; tentatively, D is TRBD1 (5 bases). The CDR3 loop reads CASSLSEVGDRYGYTF. For the CDR3, the DNA is TGTGCCAGCAGTTTAAGCGAGGTGGGGGACCGCTATGGCTACACCTTC.